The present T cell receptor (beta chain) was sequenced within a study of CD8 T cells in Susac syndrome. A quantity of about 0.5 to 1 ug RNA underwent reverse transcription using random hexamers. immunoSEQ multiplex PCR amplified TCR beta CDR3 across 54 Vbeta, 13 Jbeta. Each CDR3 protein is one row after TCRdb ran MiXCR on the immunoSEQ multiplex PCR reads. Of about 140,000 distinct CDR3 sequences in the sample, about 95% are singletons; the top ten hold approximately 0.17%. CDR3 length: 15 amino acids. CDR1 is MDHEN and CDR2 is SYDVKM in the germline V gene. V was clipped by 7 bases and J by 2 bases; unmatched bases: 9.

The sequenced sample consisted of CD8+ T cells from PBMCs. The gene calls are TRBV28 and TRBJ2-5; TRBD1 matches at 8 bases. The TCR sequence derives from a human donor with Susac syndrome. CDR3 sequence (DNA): TGTGCCAGCACCCAAGAGACAGGGGTACAAGAGACCCAGTACTTC. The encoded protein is CASTQETGVQETQYF.